Below, 19 T cell receptor beta chains from the same sample are listed, as sequenced in a study of cytotoxic CD8 clonotypes in ibrutinib-treated CLL. TCRdb's table, derived via immunoSEQ multiplex PCR, lists solely in-frame clones and lacks some. The sample yields a few hundred thousand clones, 70% seen once. The sequencing used PBMCs, collected after 24 months of ibrutinib treatment. These receptors were taken from a human donor with chronic lymphocytic leukemia.

The V call is TRBV7-3, the J call TRBJ2-6; D ambiguous. Trimming cost V 4 bases and J 0 bases, with 4 bases left between them. This CDR3 spans 14 amino acids. Germline V gene data show CDR1 as SGHTA and CDR2 as FQGTGA. The CDR3 protein is CASSSASGANVLTF. The DNA of the CDR3 is TGTGCCAGCAGCTCGGCCTCTGGGGCCAACGTCCTGACTTTC.

The CDR3 is CASRSGQANQPQHF. DNA of the CDR3: TGTGCCAGCAGGTCAGGACAGGCCAATCAGCCCCAGCATTTT. V is TRBV2 and J is TRBJ1-5; the match to TRBD1 covers 7 bases. Trimming took 6 bases from V and 3 from J; bases not matched to a gene: 5. In germline, CDR1 is SNHLY, CDR2 FYNNEI. This CDR3 spans 14 amino acids.

The genes are TRBV29-1 and TRBJ1-1; maybe TRBD1 (5 bases). Germline V lookup: CDR1 SQVTM, CDR2 ANQGSEA. The V end was cut by 3 bases, the J end by 4 bases, with 9 bases between. This CDR3 region has 12 residues. The CDR3 nucleotides are TGCAGCGTTGAGAGGGGAGGCACTGAAGCTTTCTTT. As protein: CSVERGGTEAFF.

This sequence joins TRBV2 and TRBJ1-5, with 9 bases fitting TRBD1. V was clipped by 4 bases and J by 5 bases; unmatched bases: 18. The germline gives CDR1 SNHLY, CDR2 FYNNEI. The CDR3 has 19 residues. DNA for the CDR3: TGTGCCAGCAGTGGAAATCCGGGACAGGGCTTCGTAAAGGATCAGCCCCAGCATTTT. It yields the protein CASSGNPGQGFVKDQPQHF.

The rearrangement uses TRBV2 and TRBJ2-1; 9 nucleotides agree with TRBD2. The CDR3 runs 13 residues. Germline V gives CDR1 SNHLY, CDR2 FYNNEI. Trimming at V came to 3 bases and at J to 9 bases, leaving 3 bases not matched to a gene. The CDR3 spells CASSDQAGGEQFF. CDR3 DNA: TGTGCCAGCAGTGACCAAGCGGGAGGTGAGCAGTTCTTC.

The chain employs TRBV7-8 and TRBJ1-2; tentative D call: TRBD1 (6 bases). The CDR3 is made up of 14 amino acids. Trimming stripped 5 bases from V and 4 bases from J, with 14 bases between. Germline CDR1 and CDR2: SGHVS and FQNEAQ. The CDR3 DNA follows: TGTGCCAGCAGCCCTAGGGGGGCGACCTATGGCTACACCTTC. Protein sequence: CASSPRGATYGYTF.

The chain uses TRBV30 and TRBJ2-2; possibly TRBD2 for D (6 bases). Per germline, CDR1 GTSNPN and CDR2 SVGIG (reference sequence). V lost 1 base, J lost 5 bases, and 20 bases lay in between. This CDR3 comprises 17 residues. This CDR3 reads CAWSGTLGGMRTGELFF. In DNA form, the CDR3 reads TGTGCCTGGAGTGGGACCCTCGGGGGAATGAGGACCGGGGAGCTGTTTTTT. Supplemented by reference TRBV30 and TRBJ2-2, the full variable domain reads SQTIHQWPATLVQPVGSPLSLECTVEGTSNPNLYWYRQAAGRGLQLLFYSVGIGQISSEVPQNLSASRPQDRQFILSSKKLLLSDSGFYLCAWSGTLGGMRTGELFFGEGSRLTVL.

V gene TRBV11-2 combines with J gene TRBJ2-1, with TRBD2 matching 8 bases. Germline assignment: CDR1 SGHAT and CDR2 FQNNGV. The V and J ends lost 1 base and 8 bases, in that order; junction bases with no gene match: 10. The CDR3 is 16 amino acids. This CDR3 is CASSLGGREGLDEQFF. The DNA for the CDR3 is TGTGCCAGCAGCTTAGGAGGACGGGAGGGCCTGGATGAGCAGTTCTTC.

V is TRBV5-1 and J is TRBJ1-1; 8 bases match TRBD1. This CDR3 has 14 amino acids. Germline V CDR1 and CDR2: SGHRS, YFSETQ. V dropped 4 bases and J dropped 6; count of bases not matched to a gene: 8. Here the CDR3 reads CASSPGQEGAEAFF. In nucleotides, the CDR3 is TGCGCCAGCAGCCCGGGACAGGAAGGTGCTGAAGCTTTCTTT.

This chain links TRBV5-1 with TRBJ2-3; D perhaps matches TRBD1 (5 bases). CDR3 length: 12 amino acids. V was shortened by 5 bases and J by 3 bases, with 7 bases between the two germline ends. In germline, CDR1 is SGHRS, CDR2 YFSETQ. The CDR3 region is CASRRQTDTQYF. The DNA for the CDR3 is TGCGCCAGCAGGAGACAGACAGATACGCAGTATTTT.

The chain has TRBV6-6 and TRBJ1-3; D is ambiguous. Trimming took 6 bases from V and 4 from J, leaving 4 bases between them. CDR3 size: 11 residues. Germline CDR1 is MNHNY and CDR2 is SVGAGI (reference sequence). The DNA of the CDR3 is TGTGCCAGCAGAAAAGGAAACACCATATATTTT. It specifies CASRKGNTIYF.

The J gene is TRBJ2-4, the V gene TRBV28, with 8 bases identical to TRBD2. The germline gives CDR1 MDHEN, CDR2 SYDVKM. The CDR3 runs to 14 residues. J was trimmed by 6 bases and V by 3 bases; bases with no gene match: 4. The CDR3 DNA sequence: TGTGCCAGCAGTTTCTCGGGAGGGGGAAACATTCAGTACTTC. Protein: CASSFSGGGNIQYF. Based on the CDR3 plus reference TRBV28 and TRBJ2-4, the full variable domain is DVKVTQSSRYLVKRTGEKVFLECVQDMDHENMFWYRQDPGLGLRLIYFSYDVKMKEKGDIPEGYSVSREKKERFSLILESASTNQTSMYLCASSFSGGGNIQYFGAGTRLSVL.

This clone turned up a few times. The rearrangement joins TRBV7-8 to TRBJ2-6; D gene unclear. V gave up 7 bases and J gave up 2 bases, with 12 bases separating them. Germline loops: CDR1 SGHVS, CDR2 FQNEAQ. This CDR3 region has 15 residues. The CDR3 DNA reads TGTGCCAGCACCGCGCAGGTCGCTGGGGCCAACGTCCTGACTTTC. This sequence encodes CASTAQVAGANVLTF.

This rearrangement joins TRBV29-1 to TRBJ1-2; no clear D. Trimming left V 3 bases short and J 7 bases short, with 15 bases between. The CDR3 is 13 amino acids. The germline CDR1 and CDR2 sequences are SQVTM and ANQGSEA. This chain's CDR3 is CSVETGLYPGYTF. CDR3 bases: TGCAGCGTTGAGACCGGGCTTTACCCTGGCTACACCTTC.

The chain links TRBV7-6 to TRBJ2-7, with 9 bases that match TRBD2. There are 18 residues in the CDR3. Losses at the gene ends were 1 base for V and 2 bases for J; bases not matched to a gene: 12. Germline CDR1 and CDR2: SGHVS and FNYEAQ. CDR3 loop: CASSLGGAGTSYTYEQYF. CDR3 DNA sequence: TGTGCCAGCAGCTTAGGGGGAGCGGGGACTAGCTATACCTACGAGCAGTACTTC.

This clone occurred a few times. The DNA for the CDR3 is TGTGCCAGCAGCCCTACTGACAGGTTGGTTGGCGAGCAGTACTTC. Residues: CASSPTDRLVGEQYF. The chain uses TRBV7-9 and TRBJ2-7, with D maybe TRBD1 (6 bases). Germline V gene data show CDR1 as SEHNR and CDR2 as FQNEAQ (reference sequence). The V and J ends lost 5 bases and 6 bases respectively, with 20 bases between them. CDR3 size: 15 residues.

The genes are TRBV28 and TRBJ2-7; D may be TRBD1 (5 bases). V was trimmed by 6 bases and J by 5 bases, leaving 20 bases between them. In germline, CDR1 is MDHEN, CDR2 SYDVKM. The CDR3 is 15 residues long. The CDR3 coding sequence is TGTGCCAGCAGCCTTATAAGGGGTTTAGGGCACGAGCAGTACTTC. This translates into CASSLIRGLGHEQYF.

This clone was seen more than once but under ten times. The chain is built from TRBV9 and TRBJ2-5; a weak D match, TRBD2 (6 bases). The V and J ends lost 3 bases and 1 base respectively, with 10 bases between them. CDR3 size: 14 residues. From germline, CDR1 is SGDLS and CDR2 YYNGEE. The CDR3 protein is CASSGGTLQETQYF. Written as DNA, the CDR3 is TGTGCCAGCAGCGGCGGGACTCTCCAAGAGACCCAGTACTTC. The entire variable domain, with the rest obtained from reference TRBV9 and TRBJ2-5, is as follows: DSGVTQTPKHLITATGQRVTLRCSPRSGDLSVYWYQQSLDQGLQFLIQYYNGEERAKGNILERFSAQQFPDLHSELNLSSLELGDSALYFCASSGGTLQETQYFGPGTRLLVL.

The chain links TRBV6-5 to TRBJ2-3; no definite D call. This CDR3 has 14 residues. Germline V gene lookup returns CDR1 MNHEY and CDR2 SVGAGI. The V end lost 2 bases, the J end lost 6 bases, and 12 bases lay between the germline ends. CDR3 sequence (DNA): TGTGCCAGCAGTTACGAAGCCGTATCCGATACGCAGTATTTT. It encodes CASSYEAVSDTQYF.